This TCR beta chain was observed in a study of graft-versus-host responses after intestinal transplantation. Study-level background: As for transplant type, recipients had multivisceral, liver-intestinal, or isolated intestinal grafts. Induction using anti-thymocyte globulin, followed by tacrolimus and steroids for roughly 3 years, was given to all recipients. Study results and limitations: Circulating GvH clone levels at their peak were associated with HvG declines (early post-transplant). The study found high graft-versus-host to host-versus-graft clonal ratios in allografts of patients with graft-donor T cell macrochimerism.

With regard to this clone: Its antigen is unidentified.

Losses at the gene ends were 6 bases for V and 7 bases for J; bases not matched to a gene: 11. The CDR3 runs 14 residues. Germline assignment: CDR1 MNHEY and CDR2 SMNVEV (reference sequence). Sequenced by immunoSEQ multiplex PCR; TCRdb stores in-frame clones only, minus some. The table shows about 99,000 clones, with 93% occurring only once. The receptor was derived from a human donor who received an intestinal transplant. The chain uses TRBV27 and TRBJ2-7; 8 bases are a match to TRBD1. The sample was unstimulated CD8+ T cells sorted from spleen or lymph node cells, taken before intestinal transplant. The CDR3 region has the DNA TGTGCCAGCAGCCCGGGACAGGTTCCCCTAGAGCAGTACTTC. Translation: CASSPGQVPLEQYF.